This TCR beta chain was sequenced in a study of T-cell reconstitution after alpha-beta-depleted transplantation in children. Library preparation (for TCRbeta) was performed with unique molecular identifiers. Via MiXCR, TCRdb re-called the PCR reads, giving one row per CDR3 protein. The table lists some 830,000 distinct CDR3 sequences, roughly 15% of them singletons. This clonotype was observed a handful of times. The antigen remains unidentified. Looked up from germline, CDR1 is SGHVS and CDR2 is FQNEAQ. CDR3 size: 15 residues. With 4 bases clipped from V and 7 bases from J, the junction kept 10 bases outside the gene matches. The study's findings and limits: The origin of high day-60 TCRbeta diversity in some patients lay in surviving recipient T cells and thymic progenitors. Several hundred rapidly expanded clones from non-depleted graft cells reportedly supplied alpha-beta T cells about two months post-transplant. At one year after transplant, newly produced T cells mostly accounted for T-cell counts and diversity.

The starting material was PBMCs, mostly from graft donor cells, obtained 360 days after TCRalphabeta/CD19-depleted stem cell transplant. This receptor was identified in a male patient under 18 who had a stem cell transplant for acute lymphoblastic leukemia, so the T cells may come from the graft donor. The genes are TRBV7-8 and TRBJ1-1, with 9 bases identical to TRBD1. CDR3 sequence reads: CASSSYRGLGLEAFF. The CDR3 DNA follows: TGTGCCAGCAGCTCATACAGGGGGCTCGGCCTTGAAGCTTTCTTT.